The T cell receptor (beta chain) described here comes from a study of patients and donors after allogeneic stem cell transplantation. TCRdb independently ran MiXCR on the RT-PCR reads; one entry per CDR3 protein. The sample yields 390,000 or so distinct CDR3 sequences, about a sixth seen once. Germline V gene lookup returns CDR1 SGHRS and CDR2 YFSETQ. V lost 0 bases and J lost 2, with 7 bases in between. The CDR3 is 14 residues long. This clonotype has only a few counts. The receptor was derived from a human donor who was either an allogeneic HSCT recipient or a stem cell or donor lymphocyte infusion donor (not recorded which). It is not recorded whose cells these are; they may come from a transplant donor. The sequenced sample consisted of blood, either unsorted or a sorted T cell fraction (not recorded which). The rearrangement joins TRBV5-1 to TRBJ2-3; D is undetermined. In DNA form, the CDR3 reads TGCGCCAGCAGCTTGGTAGGGTACACAGATACGCAGTATTTT. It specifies CASSLVGYTDTQYF.